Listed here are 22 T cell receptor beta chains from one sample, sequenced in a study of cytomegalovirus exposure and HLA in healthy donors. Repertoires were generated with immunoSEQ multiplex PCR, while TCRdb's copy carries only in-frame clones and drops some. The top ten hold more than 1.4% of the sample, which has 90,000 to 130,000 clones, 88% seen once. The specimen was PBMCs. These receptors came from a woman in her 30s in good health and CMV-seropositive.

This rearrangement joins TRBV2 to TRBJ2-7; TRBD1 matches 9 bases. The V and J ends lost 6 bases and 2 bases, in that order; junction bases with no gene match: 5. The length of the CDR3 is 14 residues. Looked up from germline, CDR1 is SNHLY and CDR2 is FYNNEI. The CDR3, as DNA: TGTGCCAGCAGCAAGGGACAGGGAGCCTACGAGCAGTACTTC. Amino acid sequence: CASSKGQGAYEQYF.

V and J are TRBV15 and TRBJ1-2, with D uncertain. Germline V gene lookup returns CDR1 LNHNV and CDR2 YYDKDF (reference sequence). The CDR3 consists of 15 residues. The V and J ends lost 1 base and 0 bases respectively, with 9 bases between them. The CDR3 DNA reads TGTGCCACCAGCAGAGGGAAAGAGGCTAACTATGGCTACACCTTC. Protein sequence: CATSRGKEANYGYTF.

The CDR3 here is CAWRQHNEKLFF. CDR3 DNA: TGTGCCTGGAGACAGCATAATGAAAAACTGTTTTTT. The genes are TRBV30 and TRBJ1-4; D is unclear. Trimming removed 3 bases from V and 4 bases from J, with 6 bases in between. The length of the CDR3 is 12 residues. Germline loops: CDR1 GTSNPN, CDR2 SVGIG (reference sequence).

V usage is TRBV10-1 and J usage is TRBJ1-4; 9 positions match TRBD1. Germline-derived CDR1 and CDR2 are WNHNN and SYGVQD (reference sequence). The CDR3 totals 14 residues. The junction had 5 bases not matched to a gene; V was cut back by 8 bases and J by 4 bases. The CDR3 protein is CASQDRGLNEKLFF. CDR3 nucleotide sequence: TGCGCCAGCCAGGACAGGGGCCTTAATGAAAAACTGTTTTTT.

The CDR3: CASSELGQGASFGELFF. DNA of the CDR3: TGTGCCAGCAGTGAATTGGGGCAGGGGGCTAGCTTCGGGGAGCTGTTTTTT. J is TRBJ2-2 and V is TRBV2; 8 bases are a match to TRBD1. Germline trimming cut 2 bases from V and 7 bases from J; bases unmatched to any gene: 12. The CDR3 runs 17 residues. Germline CDR1 and CDR2: SNHLY and FYNNEI.

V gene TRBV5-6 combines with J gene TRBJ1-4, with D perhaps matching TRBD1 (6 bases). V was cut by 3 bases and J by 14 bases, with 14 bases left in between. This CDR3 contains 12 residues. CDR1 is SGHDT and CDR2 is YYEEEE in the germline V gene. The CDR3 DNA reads TGTGCCAGCAGCTATACAGGGACGGGGCTGTTTTTT. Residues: CASSYTGTGLFF.

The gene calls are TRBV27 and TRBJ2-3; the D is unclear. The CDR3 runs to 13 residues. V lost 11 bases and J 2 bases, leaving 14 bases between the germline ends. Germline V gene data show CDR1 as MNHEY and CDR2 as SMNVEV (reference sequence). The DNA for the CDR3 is TGTGCCGCTGGGCAGGCCGACACAGATACGCAGTATTTT. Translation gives CAAGQADTDTQYF.

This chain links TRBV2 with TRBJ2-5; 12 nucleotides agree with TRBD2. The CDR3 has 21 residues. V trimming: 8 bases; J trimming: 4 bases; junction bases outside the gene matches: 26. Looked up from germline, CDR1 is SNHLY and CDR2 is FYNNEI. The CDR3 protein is CASEAFGWGLGLTSGRETQYF. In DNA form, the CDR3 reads TGTGCCAGCGAGGCGTTTGGCTGGGGGTTGGGCCTGACTAGCGGGAGAGAGACCCAGTACTTC.

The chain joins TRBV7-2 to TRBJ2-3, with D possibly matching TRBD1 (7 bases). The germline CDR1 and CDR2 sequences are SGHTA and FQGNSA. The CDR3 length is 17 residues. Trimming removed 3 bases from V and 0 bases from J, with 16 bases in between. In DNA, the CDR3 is TGTGCCAGCAGCTTCCGACAGGGTGGGACTAGCACAGATACGCAGTATTTT. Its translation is CASSFRQGGTSTDTQYF.

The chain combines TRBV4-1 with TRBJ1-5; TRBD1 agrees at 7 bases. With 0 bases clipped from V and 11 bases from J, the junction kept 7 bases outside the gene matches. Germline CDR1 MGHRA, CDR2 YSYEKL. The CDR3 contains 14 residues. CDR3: CASSQDDIQGAQHF. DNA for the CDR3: TGCGCCAGCAGCCAAGATGACATCCAGGGGGCCCAGCATTTT.

The CDR3 coding sequence is TGCGCCAGCAGCCAAGCTACAGGGGACGAGCAGTACTTC. Its protein is CASSQATGDEQYF. The rearrangement joins TRBV4-3 to TRBJ2-7; 7 nucleotides align to TRBD1. The trim removed 1 base at V and 5 bases at J, leaving 2 bases unmatched. Germline values: CDR1 LGHNA, CDR2 YSLEER. CDR3 length: 13 amino acids.

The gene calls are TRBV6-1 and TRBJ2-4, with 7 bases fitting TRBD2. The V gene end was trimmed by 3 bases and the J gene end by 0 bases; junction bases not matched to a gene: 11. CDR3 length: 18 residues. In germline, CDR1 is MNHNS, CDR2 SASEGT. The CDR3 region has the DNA TGTGCCAGCAGTGAGTATCTTCTAGCGGATGGAGCCAAAAACATTCAGTACTTC. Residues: CASSEYLLADGAKNIQYF.

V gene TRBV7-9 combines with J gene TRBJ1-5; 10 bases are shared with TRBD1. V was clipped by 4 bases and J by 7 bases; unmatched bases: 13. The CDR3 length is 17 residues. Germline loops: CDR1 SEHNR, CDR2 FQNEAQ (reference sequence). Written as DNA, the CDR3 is TGTGCCAGCAGCTCTAGTCCCGGGACAGGGGACGGGCAGCCCCAGCATTTT. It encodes CASSSSPGTGDGQPQHF.

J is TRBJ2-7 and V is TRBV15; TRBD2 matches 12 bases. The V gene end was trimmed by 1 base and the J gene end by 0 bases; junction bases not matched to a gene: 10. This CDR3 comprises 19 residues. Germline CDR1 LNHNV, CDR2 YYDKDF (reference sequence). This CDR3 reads CATSRGLRLAGVSSYEQYF. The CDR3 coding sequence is TGTGCCACCAGCAGAGGTCTAAGACTAGCGGGGGTTTCCTCCTACGAGCAGTACTTC.

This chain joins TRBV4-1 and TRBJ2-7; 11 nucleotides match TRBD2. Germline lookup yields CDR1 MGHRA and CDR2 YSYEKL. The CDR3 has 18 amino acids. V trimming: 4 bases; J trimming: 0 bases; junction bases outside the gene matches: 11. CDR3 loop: CASSPRLAGIPSSYEQYF. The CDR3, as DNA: TGCGCCAGCAGCCCCCGACTAGCGGGAATCCCTAGCTCCTACGAGCAGTACTTC.

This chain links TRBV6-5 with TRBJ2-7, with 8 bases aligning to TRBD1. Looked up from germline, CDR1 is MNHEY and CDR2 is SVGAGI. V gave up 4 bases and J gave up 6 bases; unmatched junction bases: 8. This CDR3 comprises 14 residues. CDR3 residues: CASSFGGTGSEQYF. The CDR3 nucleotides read TGTGCCAGCAGTTTTGGGGGGACAGGAAGCGAGCAGTACTTC.

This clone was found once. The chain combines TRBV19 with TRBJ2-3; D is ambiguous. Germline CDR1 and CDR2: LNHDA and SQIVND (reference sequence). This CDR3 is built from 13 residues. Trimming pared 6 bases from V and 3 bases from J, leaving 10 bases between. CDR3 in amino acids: CASRRVPTDTQYF. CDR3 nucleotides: TGTGCCAGTAGACGAGTCCCAACAGATACGCAGTATTTT.

The CDR3 DNA reads TGCGCCAGCAGCCACGGACAGGGGGCTTGGGGTGCAACTAATGAAAAACTGTTTTTT. Protein: CASSHGQGAWGATNEKLFF. This chain joins TRBV4-1 and TRBJ1-4, with 11 bases that match TRBD1. Losses at the gene ends were 3 bases for V and 0 bases for J; bases not matched to a gene: 9. This CDR3 spans 19 amino acids. Germline V gene data show CDR1 as MGHRA and CDR2 as YSYEKL.

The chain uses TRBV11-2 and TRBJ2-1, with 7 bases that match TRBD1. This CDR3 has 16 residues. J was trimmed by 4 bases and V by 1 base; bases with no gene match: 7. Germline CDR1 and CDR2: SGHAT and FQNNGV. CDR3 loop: CASSLAAQGVYNEQFF. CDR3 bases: TGTGCCAGCAGCTTAGCTGCCCAGGGGGTATACAATGAGCAGTTCTTC.

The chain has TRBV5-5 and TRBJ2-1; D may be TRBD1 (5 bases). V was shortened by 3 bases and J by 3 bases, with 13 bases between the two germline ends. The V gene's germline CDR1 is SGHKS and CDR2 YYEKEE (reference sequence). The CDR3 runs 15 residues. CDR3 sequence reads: CASSWLDRNYNEQFF. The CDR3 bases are TGTGCCAGCAGCTGGCTAGACAGAAACTACAATGAGCAGTTCTTC.

As DNA, the CDR3 is TGTGCCAGCAGCCAGGGATCTTTCGATGAGCAGTTCTTC. It yields the protein CASSQGSFDEQFF. The J gene is TRBJ2-1, the V gene TRBV9; a weak D match, TRBD1 (5 bases). The length of the CDR3 is 13 residues. Looked up from germline, CDR1 is SGDLS and CDR2 is YYNGEE. The V gene lost 4 bases and the J gene lost 8 bases, with 13 bases spanning the gap.

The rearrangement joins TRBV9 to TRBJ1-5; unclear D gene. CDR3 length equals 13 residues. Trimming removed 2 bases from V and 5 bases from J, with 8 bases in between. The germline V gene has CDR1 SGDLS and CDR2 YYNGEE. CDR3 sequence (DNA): TGTGCCAGCAGCGTTGGACTCGATCAGCCCCAGCATTTT. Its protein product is CASSVGLDQPQHF.